The clone carrying this T cell receptor beta chain was seen many times. As yet, its antigen is unknown. Germline assignment: CDR1 SGHRS and CDR2 YFSETQ. The CDR3 has 14 residues. V shed 5 bases and J shed 6 bases, with 14 bases lying between them. The entry originates in a study of neurological immune-mediated disorders. Study-level results: The most TCR clonal expansion was seen in HTLV-1-associated myelopathy, whereas the least was seen in multiple sclerosis, below the level in healthy controls.

The cDNA was generated by 5'RACE with 10-nucleotide random UMIs. The output of every sequencing run exceeded 200 million TCR-beta sequences, derived from 15-18 subjects. TCRdb itself ran the 5' RACE reads through MiXCR, one entry per CDR3 protein. Of tens of thousands of distinct CDR3 sequences listed, around 10% were seen once; the top ten hold 5.5% to 7%. The unsorted libraries were prepared from 2 million PBMCs (stored at -80 C). The gene calls are TRBV5-1 and TRBJ1-4, with D hard to call. This TCR was recovered from a woman aged 25 to 39 with HTLV-1-associated myelopathy (HAM/TSP). The sample was PBMCs. The CDR3 loop is CASSKAGRDEKLFF. The CDR3 DNA follows: TGCGCCAGCAGTAAGGCGGGGAGAGATGAAAAACTGTTTTTT.